This TCR beta chain was captured in a study of blood T cell repertoires in COVID-19. The wider study: Sample material is recorded as cDNA or gDNA derived from T cells, B-cell-depleted T cells, or PBMCs.

Some clones are missing from TCRdb's copy, which holds only in-frame ones; the method was immunoSEQ multiplex PCR. The sample carries over 250,000 clones, about 89% recorded once. The source is a woman aged 18-35 years who had recovered from COVID-19. Sequences were obtained from PBMCs or T cells enriched from blood (not recorded which).

The CDR3 region has the DNA TGCGCCAGCAGCCAACCAGGGCGGGGTACCCATGGCTACACCTTC. It specifies CASSQPGRGTHGYTF. V gene TRBV4-3 combines with J gene TRBJ1-2; D is possibly TRBD1 (5 bases). The CDR3 runs to 15 residues. Trimming took off 2 bases at V and 6 bases at J, with 16 bases between the two ends. Looked up from germline, CDR1 is LGHNA and CDR2 is YSLEER.